These 24 T cell receptor beta chains were all obtained from the same sample, sequenced in a study of cytomegalovirus exposure and HLA in healthy donors. Sequencing was performed with immunoSEQ multiplex PCR; in TCRdb, only in-frame clones are kept and a portion is missing. The sample holds tens of thousands of clones; 94% are singletons and the top ten take 0.6% to 0.8%. The sequenced material came from PBMCs. The receptors shown here come from a woman between 18 and 30 years old in good health and CMV-seronegative.

The chain links TRBV28 to TRBJ1-1; D not resolved. Trimming shortened V by 3 bases and J by 1 base, and 9 bases separated the two germline ends. CDR3 length: 14 residues. CDR1 MDHEN and CDR2 SYDVKM come from the germline V gene. As DNA, the CDR3 is TGTGCCAGCAGTTTGTACAGCTCGAACACTGAAGCTTTCTTT. It yields the protein CASSLYSSNTEAFF.

The chain combines TRBV7-3 with TRBJ1-1; D is perhaps TRBD1 (5 bases). The length of the CDR3 is 15 residues. Germline-derived CDR1 and CDR2 are SGHTA and FQGTGA. V gave up 3 bases and J gave up 1 base, with 12 bases separating them. The CDR3 sequence is CASSFSGSGNTEAFF. The DNA of the CDR3 is TGTGCCAGCAGCTTTTCAGGGTCAGGGAACACTGAAGCTTTCTTT.

The CDR3 spells CASSWGLAEGTDTQYF. The CDR3 DNA reads as TGCGCCAGCAGCTGGGGACTAGCGGAGGGCACAGATACGCAGTATTTT. The chain has TRBV5-1 and TRBJ2-3; TRBD2 matches 11 bases. Germline CDR1 SGHRS, CDR2 YFSETQ. Trimming removed 3 bases from V and 1 base from J; junction bases left unmatched: 4. This CDR3 has 16 amino acids.

V and J are TRBV11-1 and TRBJ2-2; 7 bases are a match to TRBD1. The CDR3 is 15 amino acids. Trimming cost V 6 bases and J 0 bases; bases outside gene matches: 4. Germline loops: CDR1 SGHAT, CDR2 FQDESV (reference sequence). As DNA, the CDR3 is TGTGCCAGCAGTTTCGGGACAGCGAACACCGGGGAGCTGTTTTTT. It codes for CASSFGTANTGELFF. Combining the CDR3 with reference TRBV11-1 and TRBJ2-2 gives the whole variable domain EAEVAQSPRYKITEKSQAVAFWCDPISGHATLYWYRQILGQGPELLVQFQDESVVDDSQLPKDRFSAERLKGVDSTLKIQPAELGDSAMYLCASSFGTANTGELFFGEGSRLTVL.

The CDR3 sequence: CASRRGPGETQYF. CDR3 nucleotide sequence: TGTGCCAGTAGGAGAGGGCCGGGGGAGACCCAGTACTTC. J is TRBJ2-5 and V is TRBV19; TRBD2 is a possible D gene (5 bases). Trimming removed 6 bases from V and 5 bases from J, with 13 bases in between. The CDR3 sequence is 13 residues long. From germline, CDR1 is LNHDA and CDR2 SQIVND (reference sequence). Full variable domain (outside the CDR3, taken from reference TRBV19 and TRBJ2-5): DGGITQSPKYLFRKEGQNVTLSCEQNLNHDAMYWYRQDPGQGLRLIYYSQIVNDFQKGDIAEGYSVSREKKESFPLTVTSAQKNPTAFYLCASRRGPGETQYFGPGTRLLVL.

The J gene is TRBJ2-1, the V gene TRBV7-9; 9 nucleotides match TRBD2. This CDR3 contains 15 residues. With 3 bases clipped from V and 5 bases from J, the junction kept 5 bases outside the gene matches. From germline, CDR1 is SEHNR and CDR2 FQNEAQ (reference sequence). In DNA, the CDR3 is TGTGCCAGCAGCTTCCTAGCGGGGACTGACAATGAGCAGTTCTTC. Translation gives CASSFLAGTDNEQFF.

The J gene is TRBJ1-1, the V gene TRBV10-3, with D perhaps matching TRBD1 (5 bases). Per germline, CDR1 ENHRY and CDR2 SYGVKD. The CDR3 has 18 amino acids. The ends were cut back, 2 bases at V and 4 bases at J, with 23 bases in the middle. The CDR3 loop is CAISETGEGWGSGTEAFF. The CDR3 coding sequence is TGTGCCATCAGTGAGACGGGGGAGGGGTGGGGTTCGGGCACTGAAGCTTTCTTT.

The chain recombines TRBV7-3 with TRBJ1-2, with D hard to call. The germline V gene has CDR1 SGHTA and CDR2 FQGTGA. CDR3 length: 14 residues. V was clipped by 0 bases and J by 3 bases, with 8 bases between them. The CDR3 nucleotides are TGTGCCAGCAGCTTAACAGCCGGGGACTATGGCTACACCTTC. This sequence encodes CASSLTAGDYGYTF.

The genes are TRBV10-3 and TRBJ2-3; TRBD1 matches at 7 bases. With V trimmed by 5 bases and J by 4 bases, 9 bases remained unmatched. The CDR3 spans 15 residues. Germline V gene lookup returns CDR1 ENHRY and CDR2 SYGVKD. The DNA of the CDR3 is TGTGCCATCAGTATAATCGGGACAGTCGCAGATACGCAGTATTTT. This sequence encodes CAISIIGTVADTQYF.

This sequence joins TRBV14 and TRBJ2-7, with 7 bases that match TRBD2. V trimming: 6 bases; J trimming: 7 bases; junction bases outside the gene matches: 9. The CDR3 covers 13 residues. Germline CDR1 reads SGHDN; CDR2 reads FVKESK. The CDR3: CASRELSGDEQYF. CDR3 DNA sequence: TGTGCCAGCAGAGAGCTGAGCGGGGATGAGCAGTACTTC. Filled out from reference TRBV14 and TRBJ2-7, the complete variable domain reads EAGVTQFPSHSVIEKGQTVTLRCDPISGHDNLYWYRRVMGKEIKFLLHFVKESKQDESGMPNNRFLAERTGGTYSTLKVQPAELEDSGVYFCASRELSGDEQYFGPGTRLTVT.

This chain uses TRBV21-1 with TRBJ1-3; no DNA check was done on the table's D call, TRBD1. TRBV21-1 is tagged as a pseudogene. The CDR3 is 16 amino acids. The CDR3 bases are TGTGCCAGCAGCCCTCGACAAGGGGGCTCGGTGAACACCATATATTTT. As protein: CASSPRQGGSVNTIYF.

The chain uses TRBV11-2 and TRBJ2-3, with D tentatively TRBD1 (6 bases). V was clipped by 5 bases and J by 5 bases, with 17 bases between them. Germline loops: CDR1 SGHAT, CDR2 FQNNGV. The CDR3 has 15 residues. CDR3 amino acids: CASSPGTGPKDTQYF. The CDR3 DNA reads as TGTGCCAGCAGCCCCGGCACAGGGCCAAAAGATACGCAGTATTTT.

The gene calls are TRBV4-2 and TRBJ2-5; no firm D call. There are 14 residues in the CDR3. CDR1 and CDR2 (germline): LGHNA, YNFKEQ. V lost 0 bases to trimming and J lost 2 bases, with 7 bases between them. CDR3 in amino acids: CASSQEWRQETQYF. DNA for the CDR3: TGTGCCAGCAGCCAAGAGTGGCGGCAAGAGACCCAGTACTTC.

This chain's CDR3 is CASRPTGSSYEQYF. The CDR3 DNA is TGTGCCAGCCGACCAACAGGCAGCTCCTACGAGCAGTACTTC. The V gene is TRBV19, the J gene TRBJ2-7; weak D call: TRBD1 (5 bases). The CDR3 runs 14 residues. V was cut by 9 bases and J by 0 bases, with 15 bases left in between. From germline, CDR1 is LNHDA and CDR2 SQIVND (reference sequence). Based on the CDR3 plus reference TRBV19 and TRBJ2-7, the full variable domain is DGGITQSPKYLFRKEGQNVTLSCEQNLNHDAMYWYRQDPGQGLRLIYYSQIVNDFQKGDIAEGYSVSREKKESFPLTVTSAQKNPTAFYLCASRPTGSSYEQYFGPGTRLTVT.

This chain connects TRBV7-2 to TRBJ1-1; tentatively, D is TRBD1 (6 bases). V was clipped by 5 bases and J by 2 bases, with 15 bases between them. The CDR3 has 15 residues. Germline CDR1 reads SGHTA; CDR2 reads FQGNSA. CDR3 nucleotides: TGTGCCAGCAGCACCCAACAGGGACCAAACACTGAAGCTTTCTTT. It encodes CASSTQQGPNTEAFF.

The chain recombines TRBV6-5 with TRBJ2-7; D unclear. V dropped 4 bases and J dropped 1 base, with 8 bases sitting between them. The CDR3 has 13 residues. Germline V gene lookup returns CDR1 MNHEY and CDR2 SVGAGI. DNA for the CDR3: TGTGCCAGCAGTTCGCCCCAGTCCTACGAGCAGTACTTC. Translating it yields CASSSPQSYEQYF.

This chain links TRBV13 with TRBJ2-7; 9 bases fit TRBD1. V was clipped by 5 bases and J by 2 bases; unmatched bases: 7. The CDR3 totals 15 residues. CDR1 is PRHDT, CDR2 FYEKMQ, per germline (reference sequence). The CDR3 region is CASSPDRGKTYEQYF. CDR3 sequence (DNA): TGTGCCAGCAGCCCAGACAGGGGGAAAACCTACGAGCAGTACTTC.

The sample holds one count of this clone. The chain links TRBV4-1 to TRBJ2-1; 10 nucleotides align to TRBD2. The V gene end was trimmed by 1 base and the J gene end by 7 bases; junction bases not matched to a gene: 7. CDR1 MGHRA and CDR2 YSYEKL come from the germline V gene. This CDR3 is built from 16 residues. The CDR3 sequence: CASSQVPAGGRNEQFF. CDR3 DNA: TGCGCCAGCAGCCAAGTCCCAGCGGGGGGGCGGAATGAGCAGTTCTTC.

The CDR3 protein is CASSFRQFGYTF. Here the CDR3 DNA reads TGTGCCAGCAGTTTTCGACAATTTGGCTACACCTTC. This chain connects TRBV28 to TRBJ1-2; D unclear. This CDR3 is built from 12 residues. Germline CDR1 reads MDHEN; CDR2 reads SYDVKM. Trimming stripped 3 bases from V and 7 bases from J, with 9 bases between.

The rearrangement links TRBV29-1 to TRBJ2-3; D remains unclear. CDR3 size: 10 residues. Per the germline V gene, CDR1 is SQVTM and CDR2 is ANQGSEA. CDR3 sequence (DNA): TGCAGTTCCCTGCAGGATACGCAGTATTTT. The encoded protein is CSSLQDTQYF.

The chain joins TRBV9 to TRBJ1-1; 7 bases are a match to TRBD1. The CDR3 covers 15 residues. The germline CDR1 and CDR2 sequences are SGDLS and YYNGEE. J gave up 0 bases and V 3 bases, and 5 bases lay outside the gene matches. The CDR3 DNA follows: TGTGCCAGCAGCGGGAGAGGACAGGTGAACACTGAAGCTTTCTTT. It encodes CASSGRGQVNTEAFF.

This clone was found once. The chain uses TRBV5-1 and TRBJ2-3, with TRBD2 matching over 12 bases. Germline values: CDR1 SGHRS, CDR2 YFSETQ. With V trimmed by 4 bases and J by 5 bases, 5 bases remained unmatched. CDR3 length: 15 residues. The CDR3 is CASSPLAGGGDTQYF. In DNA, the CDR3 is TGCGCCAGCAGCCCACTAGCGGGGGGTGGAGATACGCAGTATTTT.

The genes are TRBV4-3 and TRBJ2-2; D might be TRBD1 (5 bases). V dropped 2 bases and J dropped 4 bases, with 11 bases sitting between them. In germline, CDR1 is LGHNA, CDR2 YSLEER. The CDR3 has 15 residues. CDR3 DNA sequence: TGCGCCAGCAGCCAATCCAGGGTAACCACCGGGGAGCTGTTTTTT. As protein: CASSQSRVTTGELFF.

The rearrangement joins TRBV7-9 to TRBJ2-3; a weak D match, TRBD1 (6 bases). V dropped 4 bases and J dropped 2 bases, with 16 bases sitting between them. The CDR3 has 16 amino acids. The germline gives CDR1 SEHNR, CDR2 FQNEAQ (reference sequence). CDR3 DNA sequence: TGTGCCAGCAGCTCAGCTGCCCGACAGGACACAGATACGCAGTATTTT. Its translation is CASSSAARQDTDTQYF.